These T cell receptor beta chains were read from a single sample in a study of blood T cell repertoires in COVID-19. TCRdb's table, derived via immunoSEQ multiplex PCR, lists solely in-frame clones and lacks some. The data contain 350,000 to 400,000 clones, around 89% of them seen just once; the ten biggest clones take up around 0.91%. Sequencing was performed on PBMCs or T cells enriched from blood (not recorded which). Source of these receptors: a woman aged 25 to 39 with acute COVID-19. CDR3s leave out the opening cysteine and the closing phenylalanine or tryptophan.

v_gene | CDR3aa
TRBV18 | ASSRTGGLETQY
TRBV18 | ASSLSTAATNEKLF
TRBV4-3 | ASSQEVVPLYTDTQY
TRBV11-2 | ASSYGQGGEKLF
TRBV30 | AWSVLVPGGEQF
TRBV27 | ASSPPQY
TRBV5-1 | ASSRSRDIGEQY
TRBV21-1 | ASSKAEGAHSYEQY
TRBV7-2 | ASSWYSLAGGQTGELF
TRBV10-1 | ASSSTGAANYGYT
TRBV4-1 | ASSQARTSGYEQY
TRBV6-5 | ASRGGSRYNSPLH
TRBV2 | ASGRGAGKNIQY
TRBV10-3 | AISEGAGATNEKLF
TRBV2 | ASSGRTDDTYEQY
TRBV10-3 | AISESDRFYGYT
TRBV6-1 | ASSDFPQGYEKLF
TRBV24-1 | ATSDRATGGDEQY
TRBV6-5 | ASSSGLQPQETQY
TRBV24-1 | ATSDETGTVHGYT
TRBV6-4 | ASSDEAGGPPDTQY
TRBV20-1 | SASRGTYNEQF
TRBV24-1 | ATSDRPGRTGDSYEQY
TRBV7-9 | ASSLVRRGLMYNNYGYT
TRBV6-2/TRBV6-3 | ASSTPGGSSYNEQF
TRBV2 | ASSVNRGGTEAF
TRBV30 | AWSASPAARGTQY
TRBV19 | ASSPNSYEQY
TRBV7-2 | ASSAVLLNQPQH
TRBV3-1/TRBV3-2 | ASSQAVTNEKLF
TRBV7-9 | ASSLGWGDSSTDTQY
TRBV7-9 | ASSPRSGVVNTEAF
TRBV10-1 | ASSDYRGANTEAF
TRBV7-9 | ASSAGTGIRGYT
TRBV19 | ASTKPGVNYGYT
TRBV7-9 | ASSLGTRGTGTQY
TRBV3-1/TRBV3-2 | ASSQERTSGGSLDEQF
TRBV7-9 | ASSPRDRGNTIY
TRBV2 | ASSDPQTGGYEQY
TRBV5-5 | ASHPAGAPGTEAF
TRBV28 | ASSSVGQGSGTDTQY
TRBV10-1 | ASSEGLAGDDEQY
TRBV25-1 | ASSEIDGQGVKSPLH
TRBV9 | ASSPTGELF
TRBV5-1 | ASSLGQTNQPQH
TRBV9 | ASSSGDPSYNEQF
TRBV7-2 | ASSLERGEKLF
TRBV9 | ASSPAGPTTVNEKLF
TRBV4-3 | ASTTDRVNFT
TRBV24-1 | ATSDSARGQGARANTGELF
TRBV30 | AWSAGTGSYNEQF